Only a few counts were recorded for the clone carrying this T cell receptor (beta chain). Its specificity is not known. TCRdb reanalysed the 5' RACE reads using MiXCR and keeps one entry per CDR3 protein. Here the sample spans approximately 350,000 distinct CDR3 sequences, approximately 15% being singletons. Per germline, CDR1 LGHDT and CDR2 YNNKEL (reference sequence). The CDR3 length is 14 residues. V was clipped by 5 bases and J by 3 bases; unmatched bases: 5. The entry originates in a study of T-cell memory formation after mild COVID-19. Study-level results: Clones contracting over day 15 to 85 were CD4/CD8 balanced, with later expanders leaning CD4+.

The rearrangement joins TRBV3-1 to TRBJ1-1; the match to TRBD1 covers 8 bases. The source material was PBMCs or a T cell subset sorted from them (not recorded which). The TCR sequence derives from a man between 18 and 35 years old who had mild COVID-19 (a few samples of this study predate the infection). Cell type and time point are not known. The CDR3 spells CASSTRTGYTEAFF. The CDR3 region has the DNA TGTGCCAGCAGCACTCGGACAGGGTACACTGAAGCTTTCTTT.